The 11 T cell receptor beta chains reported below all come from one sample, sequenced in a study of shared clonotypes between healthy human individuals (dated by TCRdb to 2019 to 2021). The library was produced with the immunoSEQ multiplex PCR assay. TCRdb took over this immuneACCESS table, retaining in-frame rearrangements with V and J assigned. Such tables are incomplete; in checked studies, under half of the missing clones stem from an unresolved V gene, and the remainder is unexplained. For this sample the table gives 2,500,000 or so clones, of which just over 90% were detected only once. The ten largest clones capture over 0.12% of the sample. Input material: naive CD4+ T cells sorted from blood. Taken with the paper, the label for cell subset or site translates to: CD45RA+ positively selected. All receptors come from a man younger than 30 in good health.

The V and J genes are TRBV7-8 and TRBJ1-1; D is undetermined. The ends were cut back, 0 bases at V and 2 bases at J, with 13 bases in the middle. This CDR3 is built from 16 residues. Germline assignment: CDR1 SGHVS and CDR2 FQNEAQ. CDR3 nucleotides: TGTGCCAGCAGCTTAGCGGGCCTACTGATCAACACTGAAGCTTTCTTT. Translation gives CASSLAGLLINTEAFF.

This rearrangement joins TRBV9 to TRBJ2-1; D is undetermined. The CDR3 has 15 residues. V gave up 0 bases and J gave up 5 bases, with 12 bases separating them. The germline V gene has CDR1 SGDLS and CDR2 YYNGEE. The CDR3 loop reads CASSVVGKGHNEQFF. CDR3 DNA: TGTGCCAGCAGCGTAGTGGGTAAAGGTCACAATGAGCAGTTCTTC.

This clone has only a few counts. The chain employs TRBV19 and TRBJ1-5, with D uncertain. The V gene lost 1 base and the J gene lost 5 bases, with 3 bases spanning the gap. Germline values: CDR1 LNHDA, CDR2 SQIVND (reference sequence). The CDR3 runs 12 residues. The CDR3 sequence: CASSIADQPQHF. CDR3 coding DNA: TGTGCCAGTAGTATAGCGGATCAGCCCCAGCATTTT.

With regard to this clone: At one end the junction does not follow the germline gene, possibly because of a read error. The CDR3 is CASSPPDRGGIGNSIYF. CDR3 nucleotide sequence: TGTGCCAGCTCACCACCGGACCGCGGGGGAATTGGAAACTCCATATATTTT. The J gene is TRBJ1-3, the V gene TRBV18; possibly TRBD1 for D (5 bases). The germline CDR1 and CDR2 sequences are KGHSH and LQKENI. This CDR3 contains 17 residues.

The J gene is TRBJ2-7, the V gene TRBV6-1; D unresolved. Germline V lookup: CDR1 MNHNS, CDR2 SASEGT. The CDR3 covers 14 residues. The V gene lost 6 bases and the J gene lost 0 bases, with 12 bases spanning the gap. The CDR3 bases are TGTGCCAGCAGCGCGCAAGGGATCTCCTACGAGCAGTACTTC. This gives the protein CASSAQGISYEQYF.

CDR3 nucleotide sequence: TGTGCCAGCAGCTTGGATGATCTCTACAATGAGCAGTTCTTC. Protein product: CASSLDDLYNEQFF. The chain recombines TRBV5-4 with TRBJ2-1; D remains unclear. Trimming took 0 bases from V and 3 from J, leaving 7 bases between them. CDR1 and CDR2 from the germline V gene are SGHNT and YYREEE (reference sequence). This CDR3 has 14 residues.

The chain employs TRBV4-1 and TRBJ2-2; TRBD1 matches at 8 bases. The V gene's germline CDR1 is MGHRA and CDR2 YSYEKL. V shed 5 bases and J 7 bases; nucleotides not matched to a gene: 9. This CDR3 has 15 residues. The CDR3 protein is CASSSPQGAGGELFF. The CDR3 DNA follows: TGCGCCAGCAGCTCGCCCCAGGGGGCCGGCGGGGAGCTGTTTTTT.

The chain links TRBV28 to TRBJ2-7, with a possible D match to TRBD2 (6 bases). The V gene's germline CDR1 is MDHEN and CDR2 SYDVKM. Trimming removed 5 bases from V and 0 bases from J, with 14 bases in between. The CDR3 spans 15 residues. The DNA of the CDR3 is TGTGCCAGCAGTCCCTCGCGGGGAAGCTCCTACGAGCAGTACTTC. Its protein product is CASSPSRGSSYEQYF.

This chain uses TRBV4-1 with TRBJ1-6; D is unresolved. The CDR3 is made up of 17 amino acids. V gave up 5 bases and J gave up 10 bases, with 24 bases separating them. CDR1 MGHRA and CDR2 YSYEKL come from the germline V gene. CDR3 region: CASSLLLKGPKGSPLHF. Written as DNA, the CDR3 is TGCGCCAGCAGCTTACTCCTAAAAGGCCCTAAGGGATCACCCCTCCACTTT.

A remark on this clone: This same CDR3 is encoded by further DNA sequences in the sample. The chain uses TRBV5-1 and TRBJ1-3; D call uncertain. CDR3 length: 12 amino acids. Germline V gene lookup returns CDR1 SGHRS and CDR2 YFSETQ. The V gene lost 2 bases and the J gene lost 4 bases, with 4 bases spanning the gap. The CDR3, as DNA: TGCGCCAGCAGCTTTCCCGGAAACACCATATATTTT. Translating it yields CASSFPGNTIYF.

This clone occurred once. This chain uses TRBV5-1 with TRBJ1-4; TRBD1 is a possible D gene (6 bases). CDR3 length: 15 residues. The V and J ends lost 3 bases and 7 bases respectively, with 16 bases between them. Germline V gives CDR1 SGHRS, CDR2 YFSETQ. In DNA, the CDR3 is TGCGCCAGCAGCTCCTCGGGACAAGAGATTGAAAAACTGTTTTTT. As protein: CASSSSGQEIEKLFF.